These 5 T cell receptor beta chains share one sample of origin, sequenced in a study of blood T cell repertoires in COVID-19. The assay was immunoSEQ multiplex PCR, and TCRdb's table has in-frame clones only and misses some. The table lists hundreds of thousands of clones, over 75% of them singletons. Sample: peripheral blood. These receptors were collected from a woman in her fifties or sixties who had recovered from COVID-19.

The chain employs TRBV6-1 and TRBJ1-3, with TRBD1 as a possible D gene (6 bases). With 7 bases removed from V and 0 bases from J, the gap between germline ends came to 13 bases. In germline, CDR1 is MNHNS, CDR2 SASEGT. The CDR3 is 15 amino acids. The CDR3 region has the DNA TGTGCCAGCATGGGACACTCGAACTCTGGAAACACCATATATTTT. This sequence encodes CASMGHSNSGNTIYF.

CDR3 nucleotide sequence: TGTGCCAGCAGTAAGGGACTAGCGGGAGCCGGGGAGACCCAGTACTTC. Translating it yields CASSKGLAGAGETQYF. V and J are TRBV2 and TRBJ2-5; 14 positions match TRBD2. The CDR3 length is 16 residues. V lost 5 bases and J lost 5; bases outside the gene matches: 7. In germline, CDR1 is SNHLY, CDR2 FYNNEI.

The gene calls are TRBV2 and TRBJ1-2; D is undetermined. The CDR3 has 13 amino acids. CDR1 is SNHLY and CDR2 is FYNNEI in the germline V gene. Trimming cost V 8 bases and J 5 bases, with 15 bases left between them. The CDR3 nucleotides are TGTGCCAGCTTACCGGGATCCATATATGGCTACACCTTC. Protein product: CASLPGSIYGYTF.

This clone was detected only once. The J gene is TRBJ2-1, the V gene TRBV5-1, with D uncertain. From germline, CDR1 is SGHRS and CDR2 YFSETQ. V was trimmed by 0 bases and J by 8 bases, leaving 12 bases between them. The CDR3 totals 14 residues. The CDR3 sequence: CASSLGAPSDEQFF. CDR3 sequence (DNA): TGCGCCAGCAGCTTGGGGGCTCCCTCGGATGAGCAGTTCTTC.

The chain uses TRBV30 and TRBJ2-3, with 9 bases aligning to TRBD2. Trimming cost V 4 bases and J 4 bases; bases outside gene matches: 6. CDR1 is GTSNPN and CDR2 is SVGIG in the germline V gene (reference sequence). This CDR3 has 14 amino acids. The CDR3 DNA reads TGTGCCTGGAACCAGCGGGGGGTCTCAGATACGCAGTATTTT. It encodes CAWNQRGVSDTQYF.